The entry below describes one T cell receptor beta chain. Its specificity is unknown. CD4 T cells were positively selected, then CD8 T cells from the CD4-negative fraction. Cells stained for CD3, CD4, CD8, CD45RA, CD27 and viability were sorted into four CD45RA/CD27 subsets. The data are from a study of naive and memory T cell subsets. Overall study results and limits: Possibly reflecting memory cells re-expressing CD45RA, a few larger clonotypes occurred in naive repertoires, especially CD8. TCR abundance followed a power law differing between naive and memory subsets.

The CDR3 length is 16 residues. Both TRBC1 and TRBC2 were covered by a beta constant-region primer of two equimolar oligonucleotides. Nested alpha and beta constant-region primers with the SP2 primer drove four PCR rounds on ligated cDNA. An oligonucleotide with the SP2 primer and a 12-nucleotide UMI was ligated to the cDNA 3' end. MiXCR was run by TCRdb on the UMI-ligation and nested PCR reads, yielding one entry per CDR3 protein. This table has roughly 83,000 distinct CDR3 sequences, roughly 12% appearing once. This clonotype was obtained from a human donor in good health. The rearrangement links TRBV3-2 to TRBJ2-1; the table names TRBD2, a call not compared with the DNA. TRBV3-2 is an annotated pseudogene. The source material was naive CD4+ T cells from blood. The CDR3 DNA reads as TGTGCCAGCAGCCGAAAAACTAGCGGGGGGGGCAATGAGCAGTTCTTC. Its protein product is CASSRKTSGGGNEQFF.